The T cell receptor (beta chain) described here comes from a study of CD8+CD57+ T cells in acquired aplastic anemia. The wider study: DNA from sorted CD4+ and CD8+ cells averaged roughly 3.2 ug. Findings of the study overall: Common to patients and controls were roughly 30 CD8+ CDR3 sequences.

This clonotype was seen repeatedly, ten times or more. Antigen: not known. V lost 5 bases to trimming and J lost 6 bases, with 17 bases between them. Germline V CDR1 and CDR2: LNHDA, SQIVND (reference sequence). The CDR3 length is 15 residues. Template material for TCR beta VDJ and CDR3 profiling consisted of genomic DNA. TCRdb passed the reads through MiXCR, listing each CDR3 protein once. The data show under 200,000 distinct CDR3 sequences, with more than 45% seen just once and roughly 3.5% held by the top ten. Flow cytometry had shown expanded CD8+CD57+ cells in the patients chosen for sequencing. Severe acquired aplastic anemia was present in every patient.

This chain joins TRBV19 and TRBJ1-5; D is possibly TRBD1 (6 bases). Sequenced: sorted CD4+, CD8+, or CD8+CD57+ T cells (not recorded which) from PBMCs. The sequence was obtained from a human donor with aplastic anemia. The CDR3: CASSSIGGASQPQHF. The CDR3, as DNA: TGTGCCAGTAGTTCTATCGGGGGCGCAAGTCAGCCCCAGCATTTT.